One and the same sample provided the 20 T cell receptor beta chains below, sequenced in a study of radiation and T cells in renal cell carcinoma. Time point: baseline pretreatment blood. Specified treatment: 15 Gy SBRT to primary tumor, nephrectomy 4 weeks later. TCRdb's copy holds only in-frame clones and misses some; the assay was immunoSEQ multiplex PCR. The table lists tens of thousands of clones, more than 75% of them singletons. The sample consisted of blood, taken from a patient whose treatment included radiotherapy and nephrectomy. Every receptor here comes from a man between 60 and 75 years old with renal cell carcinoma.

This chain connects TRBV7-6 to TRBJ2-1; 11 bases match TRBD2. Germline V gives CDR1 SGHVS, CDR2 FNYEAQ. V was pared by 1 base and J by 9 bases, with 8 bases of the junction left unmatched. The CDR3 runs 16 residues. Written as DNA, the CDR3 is TGTGCCAGCAGCTTAGAGATAGCGGGAGGGCCGGCTGAGCAGTTCTTC. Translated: CASSLEIAGGPAEQFF. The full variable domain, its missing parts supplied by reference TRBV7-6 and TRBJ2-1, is GAGVSQSPRYKVTKRGQDVALRCDPISGHVSLYWYRQALGQGPEFLTYFNYEAQQDKSGLPNDRFSAERPEGSISTLTIQRTEQRDSAMYRCASSLEIAGGPAEQFFGPGTRLTVL.

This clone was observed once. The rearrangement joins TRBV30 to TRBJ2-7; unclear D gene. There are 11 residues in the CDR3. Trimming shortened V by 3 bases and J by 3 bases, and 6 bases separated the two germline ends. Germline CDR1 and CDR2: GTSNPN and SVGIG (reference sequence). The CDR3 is CAWSLFYEQYF. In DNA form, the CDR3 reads TGTGCCTGGAGCCTTTTCTACGAGCAGTACTTC.

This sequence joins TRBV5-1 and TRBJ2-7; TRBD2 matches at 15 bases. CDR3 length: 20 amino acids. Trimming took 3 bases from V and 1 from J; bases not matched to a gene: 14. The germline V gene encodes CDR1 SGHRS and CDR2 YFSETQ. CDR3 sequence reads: CASSWRLGGTSGRLSYEQYF. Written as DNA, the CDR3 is TGCGCCAGCAGCTGGCGATTAGGCGGGACTAGCGGGAGGCTATCCTACGAGCAGTACTTC.

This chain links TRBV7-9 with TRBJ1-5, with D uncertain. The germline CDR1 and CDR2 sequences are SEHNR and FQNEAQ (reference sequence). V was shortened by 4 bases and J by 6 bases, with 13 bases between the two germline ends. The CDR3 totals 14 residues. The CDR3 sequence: CASSSDSVGQPQHF. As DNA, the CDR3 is TGTGCCAGCAGCTCAGATTCCGTTGGTCAGCCCCAGCATTTT.

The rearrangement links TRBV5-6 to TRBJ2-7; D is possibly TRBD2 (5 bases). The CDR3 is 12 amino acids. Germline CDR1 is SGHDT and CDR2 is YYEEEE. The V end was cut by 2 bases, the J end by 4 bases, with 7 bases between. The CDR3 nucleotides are TGTGCCAGCAGCTTACGGAGGTACGAGCAGTACTTC. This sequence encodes CASSLRRYEQYF.

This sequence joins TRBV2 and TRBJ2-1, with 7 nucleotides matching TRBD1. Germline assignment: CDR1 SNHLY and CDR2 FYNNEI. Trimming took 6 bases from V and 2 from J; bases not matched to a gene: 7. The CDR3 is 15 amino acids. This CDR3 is CASRKAQGAYNEQFF. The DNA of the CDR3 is TGTGCCAGCAGGAAGGCGCAGGGGGCCTACAATGAGCAGTTCTTC.

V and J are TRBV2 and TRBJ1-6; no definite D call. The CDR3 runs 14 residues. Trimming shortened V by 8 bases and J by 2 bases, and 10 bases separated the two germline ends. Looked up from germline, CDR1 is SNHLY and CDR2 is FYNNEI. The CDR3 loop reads CASRTEAYNSPLHF. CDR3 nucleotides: TGTGCCAGCCGAACAGAAGCCTATAATTCACCCCTCCACTTT. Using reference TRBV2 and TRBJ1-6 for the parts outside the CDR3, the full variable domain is EPEVTQTPSHQVTQMGQEVILRCVPISNHLYFYWYRQILGQKVEFLVSFYNNEISEKSEIFDDQFSVERPDGSNFTLKIRSTKLEDSAMYFCASRTEAYNSPLHFGNGTRLTVT.

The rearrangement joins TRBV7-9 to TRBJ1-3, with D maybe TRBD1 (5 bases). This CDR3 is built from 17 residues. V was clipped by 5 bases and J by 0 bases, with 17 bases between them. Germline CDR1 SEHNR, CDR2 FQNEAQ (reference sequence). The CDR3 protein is CASSAPGGGISGNTIYF. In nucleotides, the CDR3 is TGTGCCAGCAGCGCCCCGGGGGGGGGAATCTCTGGAAACACCATATATTTT. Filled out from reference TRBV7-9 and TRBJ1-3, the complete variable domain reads DTGVSQNPRHKITKRGQNVTFRCDPISEHNRLYWYRQTLGQGPEFLTYFQNEAQLEKSRLLSDRFSAERPKGSFSTLEIQRTEQGDSAMYLCASSAPGGGISGNTIYFGEGSWLTVV.

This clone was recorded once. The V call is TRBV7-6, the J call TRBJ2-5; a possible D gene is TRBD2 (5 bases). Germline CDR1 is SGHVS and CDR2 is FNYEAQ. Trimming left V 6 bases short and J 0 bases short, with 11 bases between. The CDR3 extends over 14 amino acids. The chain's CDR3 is CASRQLVHQETQYF. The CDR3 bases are TGTGCCAGCAGGCAACTAGTACACCAAGAGACCCAGTACTTC.

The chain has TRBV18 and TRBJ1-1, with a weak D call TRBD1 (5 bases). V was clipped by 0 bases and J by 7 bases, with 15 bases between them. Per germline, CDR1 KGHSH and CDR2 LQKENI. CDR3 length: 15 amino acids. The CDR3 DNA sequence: TGTGCCAGCTCACCACCGGGCAGGGAGGATGGTGAAGCTTTCTTT. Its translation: CASSPPGREDGEAFF.

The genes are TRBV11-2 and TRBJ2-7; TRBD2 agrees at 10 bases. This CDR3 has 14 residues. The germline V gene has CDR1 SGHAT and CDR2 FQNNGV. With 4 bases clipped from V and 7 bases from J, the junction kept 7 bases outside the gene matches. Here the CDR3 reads CASSSLAGVGEQYF. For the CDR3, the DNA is TGTGCCAGCAGCTCCCTAGCGGGAGTTGGGGAGCAGTACTTC. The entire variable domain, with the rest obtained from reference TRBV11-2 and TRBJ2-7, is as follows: EAGVAQSPRYKIIEKRQSVAFWCNPISGHATLYWYQQILGQGPKLLIQFQNNGVVDDSQLPKDRFSAERLKGVDSTLKIQPAKLEDSAVYLCASSSLAGVGEQYFGPGTRLTVT.

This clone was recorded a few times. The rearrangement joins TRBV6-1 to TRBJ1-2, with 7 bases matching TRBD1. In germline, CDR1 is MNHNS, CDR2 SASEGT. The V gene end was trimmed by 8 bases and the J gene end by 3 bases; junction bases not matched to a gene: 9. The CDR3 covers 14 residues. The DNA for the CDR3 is TGTGCCAGCGGAGCCGACAGGGCACACTATGGCTACACCTTC. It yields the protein CASGADRAHYGYTF.

This CDR3 reads CASSQDLGVRSQFF. In DNA form, the CDR3 reads TGTGCCAGCAGCCAAGATTTAGGTGTCAGGTCCCAGTTCTTC. The chain joins TRBV14 to TRBJ2-1, with no clear D. Germline V gene sequence: CDR1 SGHDN, CDR2 FVKESK. Trimming removed 0 bases at V and 13 bases at J, with 16 bases between. CDR3 length equals 14 residues.

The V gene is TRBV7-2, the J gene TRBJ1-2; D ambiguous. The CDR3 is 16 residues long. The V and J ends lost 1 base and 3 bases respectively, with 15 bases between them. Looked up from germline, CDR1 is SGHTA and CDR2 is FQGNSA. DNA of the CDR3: TGTGCCAGCAGCTTAGGCAGTAGCGCGCGATACTATGGCTACACCTTC. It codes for CASSLGSSARYYGYTF.

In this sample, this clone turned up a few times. The CDR3 loop is CASSQANLVATGELFF. CDR3 nucleotides: TGCGCCAGCAGCCAAGCCAACCTAGTCGCCACCGGGGAGCTGTTTTTT. The rearrangement uses TRBV4-1 and TRBJ2-2; D not certain. This CDR3 contains 16 residues. Germline lookup yields CDR1 MGHRA and CDR2 YSYEKL. V was trimmed by 1 base and J by 4 bases, leaving 13 bases between them.

The CDR3 here is CASSLGGDQPQHF. In DNA form, the CDR3 reads TGTGCCAGCAGCTTAGGAGGGGATCAGCCCCAGCATTTT. The rearrangement joins TRBV5-4 to TRBJ1-5, with D possibly matching TRBD1 (5 bases). CDR3 size: 13 residues. Germline CDR1 and CDR2: SGHNT and YYREEE (reference sequence). V lost 2 bases and J 5 bases, leaving 8 bases between the germline ends.

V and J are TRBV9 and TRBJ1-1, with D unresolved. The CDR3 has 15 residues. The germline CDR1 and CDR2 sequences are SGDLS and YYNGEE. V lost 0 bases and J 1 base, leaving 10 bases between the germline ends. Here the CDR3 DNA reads TGTGCCAGCAGCGTAGGGTACAGCAGGAACACTGAAGCTTTCTTT. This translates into CASSVGYSRNTEAFF.

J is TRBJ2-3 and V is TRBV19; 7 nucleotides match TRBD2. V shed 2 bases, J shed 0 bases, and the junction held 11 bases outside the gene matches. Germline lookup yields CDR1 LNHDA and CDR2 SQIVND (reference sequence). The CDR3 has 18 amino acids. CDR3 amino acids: CASSITGRTKQSTDTQYF. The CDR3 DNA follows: TGTGCCAGTAGTATAACCGGGAGGACCAAACAAAGCACAGATACGCAGTATTTT.

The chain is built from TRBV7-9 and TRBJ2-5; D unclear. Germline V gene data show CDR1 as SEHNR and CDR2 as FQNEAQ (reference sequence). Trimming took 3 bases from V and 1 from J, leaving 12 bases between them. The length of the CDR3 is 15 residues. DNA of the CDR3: TGTGCCAGCAGCTTGACGCCAGCGATCCAAGAGACCCAGTACTTC. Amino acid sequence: CASSLTPAIQETQYF.

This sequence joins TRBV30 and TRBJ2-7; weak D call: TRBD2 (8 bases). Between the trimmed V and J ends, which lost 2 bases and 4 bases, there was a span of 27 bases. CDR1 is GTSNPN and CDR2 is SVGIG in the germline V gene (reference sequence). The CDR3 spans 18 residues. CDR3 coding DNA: TGTGCCTGGAGTCCACCCGGTGGACTAGCCAGGGGGATTTACGAGCAGTACTTC. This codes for CAWSPPGGLARGIYEQYF.